The T cell receptor (beta chain) described here comes from a study of vaccination effects on CD4 cells after COVID-19. A remark on this clone: Its antigen is not identified.

TCRdb's copy holds only in-frame clones and misses some; the assay was immunoSEQ multiplex PCR. This table has around 26,000 clones, approximately 80% appearing once. Sequencing followed a ViraFEST assay step that expanded antigen-specific CD4+ T cells with viral peptide pools. When ten to eleven days of culture had elapsed, CD4+ T cells were isolated. This individual tested PCR-positive for SARS-CoV-2 infection between March and December 2020. IL-2 at around 9.8 IU/ml and peptides at around 10 ug/ml were added to cultured PBMC, about 1.8 million per well. Cultures received IL-2 medium that replaced half the medium on days 3 and 7. The V gene end was trimmed by 4 bases and the J gene end by 4 bases; junction bases not matched to a gene: 2. The CDR3 has 13 amino acids. Germline V gene sequence: CDR1 SNHLY, CDR2 FYNNEI.

This chain links TRBV2 with TRBJ2-3; 7 bases align to TRBD1. The sequence was collected from a human donor who had a prior SARS-CoV-2 infection. The material sequenced was CD4+ T cells from PBMCs cultured with HCoV-NL63 spike peptides, taken before COVID-19 vaccination. CDR3 in DNA: TGTGCCAGCAGTGGAGACAGGGCAGATACGCAGTATTTT. It codes for CASSGDRADTQYF.